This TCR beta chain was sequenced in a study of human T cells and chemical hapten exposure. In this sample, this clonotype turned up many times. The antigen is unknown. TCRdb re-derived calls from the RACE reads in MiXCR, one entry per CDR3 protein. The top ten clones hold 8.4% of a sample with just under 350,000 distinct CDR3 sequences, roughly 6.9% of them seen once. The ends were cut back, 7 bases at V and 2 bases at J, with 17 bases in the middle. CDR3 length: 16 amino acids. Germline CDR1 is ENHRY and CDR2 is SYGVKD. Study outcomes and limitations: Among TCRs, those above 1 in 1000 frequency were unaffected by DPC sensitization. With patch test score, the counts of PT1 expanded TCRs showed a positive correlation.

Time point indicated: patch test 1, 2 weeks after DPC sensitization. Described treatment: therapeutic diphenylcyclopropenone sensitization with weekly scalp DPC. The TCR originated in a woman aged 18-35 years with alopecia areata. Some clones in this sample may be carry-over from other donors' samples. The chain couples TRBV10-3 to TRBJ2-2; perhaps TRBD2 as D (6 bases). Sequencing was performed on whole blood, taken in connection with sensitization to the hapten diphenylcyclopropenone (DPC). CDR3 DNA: TGTGCCATCAAGGTTTTAGGAGGGTCCAACACCGGGGAGCTGTTTTTT. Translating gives CAIKVLGGSNTGELFF.